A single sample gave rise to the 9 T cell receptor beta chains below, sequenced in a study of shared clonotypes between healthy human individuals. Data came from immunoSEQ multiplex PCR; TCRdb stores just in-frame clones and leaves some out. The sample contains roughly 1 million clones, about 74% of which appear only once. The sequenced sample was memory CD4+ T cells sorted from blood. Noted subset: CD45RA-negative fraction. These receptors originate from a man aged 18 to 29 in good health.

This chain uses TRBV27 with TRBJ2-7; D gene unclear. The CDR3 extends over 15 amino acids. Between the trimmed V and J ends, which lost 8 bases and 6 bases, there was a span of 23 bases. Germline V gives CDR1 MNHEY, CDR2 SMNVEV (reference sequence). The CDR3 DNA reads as TGTGCCAGCCGGTATACGGCCCAAGCGTTCACCGAGCAGTACTTC. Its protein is CASRYTAQAFTEQYF.

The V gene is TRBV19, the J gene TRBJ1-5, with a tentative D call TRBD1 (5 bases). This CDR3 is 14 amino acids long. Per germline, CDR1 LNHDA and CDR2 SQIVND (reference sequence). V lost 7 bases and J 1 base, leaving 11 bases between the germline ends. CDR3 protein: CASTVGASNQPQHF. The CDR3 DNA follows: TGTGCCAGTACGGTTGGGGCCAGCAATCAGCCCCAGCATTTT.

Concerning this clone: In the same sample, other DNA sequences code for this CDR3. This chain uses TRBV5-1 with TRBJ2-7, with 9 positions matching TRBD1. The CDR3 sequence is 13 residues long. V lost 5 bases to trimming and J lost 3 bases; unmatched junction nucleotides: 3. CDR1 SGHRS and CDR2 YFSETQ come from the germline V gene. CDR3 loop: CASRRTGVYEQYF. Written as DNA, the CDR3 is TGCGCCAGCAGACGGACAGGGGTCTACGAGCAGTACTTC.

The CDR3 loop is CASSHPGRREGGIQYF. Written as DNA, the CDR3 is TGTGCCAGCAGCCATCCAGGAAGACGGGAGGGTGGCATTCAGTACTTC. The gene calls are TRBV5-4 and TRBJ2-4; 8 bases fit TRBD2. Germline lookup yields CDR1 SGHNT and CDR2 YYREEE (reference sequence). The CDR3 has 16 residues. J lost 9 bases, V lost 4 bases, and 15 bases had no gene match.

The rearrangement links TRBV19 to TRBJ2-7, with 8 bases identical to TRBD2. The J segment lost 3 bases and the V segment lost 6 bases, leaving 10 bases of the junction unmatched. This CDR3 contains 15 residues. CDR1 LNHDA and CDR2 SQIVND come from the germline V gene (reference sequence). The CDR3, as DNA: TGTGCCAGTAGACCGTTTAGCGGGAATGTCTACGAGCAGTACTTC. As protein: CASRPFSGNVYEQYF.

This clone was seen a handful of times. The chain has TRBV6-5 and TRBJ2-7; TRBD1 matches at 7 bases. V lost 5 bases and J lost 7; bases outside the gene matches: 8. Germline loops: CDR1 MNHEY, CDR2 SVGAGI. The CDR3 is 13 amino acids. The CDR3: CASSKDRTFEQYF. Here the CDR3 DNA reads TGTGCCAGCAGTAAGGACAGGACATTTGAGCAGTACTTC.

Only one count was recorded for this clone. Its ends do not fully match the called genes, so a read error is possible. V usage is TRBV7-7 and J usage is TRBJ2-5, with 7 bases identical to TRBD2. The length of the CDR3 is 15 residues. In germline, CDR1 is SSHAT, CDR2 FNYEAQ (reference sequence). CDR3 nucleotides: TGTGCTAGCAGCTTAAGCGGGGTTAGGGGCGAGACCCAGTACTTC. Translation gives CASSLSGVRGETQYF.

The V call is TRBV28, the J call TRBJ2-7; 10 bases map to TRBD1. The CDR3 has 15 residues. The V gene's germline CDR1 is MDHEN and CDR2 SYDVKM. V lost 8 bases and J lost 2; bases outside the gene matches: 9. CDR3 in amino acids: CASGGTGDFTYEQYF. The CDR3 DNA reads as TGTGCCAGCGGGGGGACAGGGGATTTTACCTACGAGCAGTACTTC.

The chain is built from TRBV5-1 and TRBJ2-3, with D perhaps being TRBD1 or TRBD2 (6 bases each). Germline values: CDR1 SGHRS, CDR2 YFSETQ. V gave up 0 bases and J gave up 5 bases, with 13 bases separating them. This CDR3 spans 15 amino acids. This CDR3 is CASSLVGGLRDTQYF. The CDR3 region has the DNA TGCGCCAGCAGCTTGGTAGGGGGGCTTAGAGATACGCAGTATTTT.